A single sample gave rise to the 4 T cell receptor beta chains below, sequenced in a study of cytomegalovirus exposure and HLA in healthy donors. The PCR was carried out with 60 Vbeta primers and 13 Jbeta primers. Measured with immunoSEQ multiplex PCR; TCRdb has only the in-frame clones, and not every one. This sample carries 150,000 to 200,000 clones, with roughly 0.83% going to the ten biggest clones. The sample was PBMCs. The receptor set was obtained from a woman between 18 and 29 years old in good health and CMV-seropositive.

This rearrangement joins TRBV5-4 to TRBJ2-5, with TRBD1 matching over 9 bases. V dropped 4 bases and J dropped 5; count of bases not matched to a gene: 6. Per germline, CDR1 SGHNT and CDR2 YYREEE (reference sequence). The CDR3 covers 14 residues. The CDR3 DNA reads TGTGCCAGCAGCGAAACAGGGGGCATTGAGACCCAGTACTTC. Translated, it gives CASSETGGIETQYF. Filled out from reference TRBV5-4 and TRBJ2-5, the complete variable domain reads ETGVTQSPTHLIKTRGQQVTLRCSSQSGHNTVSWYQQALGQGPQFIFQYYREEENGRGNFPPRFSGLQFPNYSSELNVNALELDDSALYLCASSETGGIETQYFGPGTRLLVL.

This chain links TRBV5-1 with TRBJ2-5; TRBD1 matches at 7 bases. V was clipped by 1 base and J by 4 bases; unmatched bases: 10. Germline assignment: CDR1 SGHRS and CDR2 YFSETQ. The CDR3 loop spans 16 amino acids. The CDR3 region has the DNA TGCGCCAGCAGCTTGAGGGGCAGGGGGATCAGAGAGACCCAGTACTTC. Protein product: CASSLRGRGIRETQYF.

V usage is TRBV5-6 and J usage is TRBJ1-4; D not resolved. Germline V lookup: CDR1 SGHDT, CDR2 YYEEEE. CDR3 length: 14 amino acids. V was trimmed by 0 bases and J by 4 bases, leaving 7 bases between them. The CDR3 DNA reads TGTGCCAGCAGCTTGGGAAGCTATAATGAAAAACTGTTTTTT. Its protein product is CASSLGSYNEKLFF.

For the CDR3, the DNA is TGTGCCAGCAGGCCTGGGGGGAGCACTGAAGCTTTCTTT. It translates to CASRPGGSTEAFF. This chain uses TRBV7-2 with TRBJ1-1; weak D call: TRBD1 (5 bases). V lost 6 bases to trimming and J lost 4 bases, with 12 bases between them. Germline lookup yields CDR1 SGHTA and CDR2 FQGNSA. This CDR3 contains 13 residues.